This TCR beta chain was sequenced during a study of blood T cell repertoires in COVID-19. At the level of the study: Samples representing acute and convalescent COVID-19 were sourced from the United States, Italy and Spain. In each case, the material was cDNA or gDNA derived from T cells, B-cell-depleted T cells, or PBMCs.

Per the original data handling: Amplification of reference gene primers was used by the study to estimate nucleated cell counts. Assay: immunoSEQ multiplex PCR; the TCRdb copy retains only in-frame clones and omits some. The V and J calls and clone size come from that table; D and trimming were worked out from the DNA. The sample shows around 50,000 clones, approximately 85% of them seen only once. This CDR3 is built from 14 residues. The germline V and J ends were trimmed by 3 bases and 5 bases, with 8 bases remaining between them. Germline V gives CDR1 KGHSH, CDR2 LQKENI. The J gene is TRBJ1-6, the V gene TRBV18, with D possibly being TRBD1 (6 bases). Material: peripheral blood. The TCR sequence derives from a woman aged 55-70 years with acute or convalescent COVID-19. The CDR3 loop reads CASSPPGDNSPLHF. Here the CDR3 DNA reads TGTGCCAGCTCACCGCCAGGGGATAATTCACCCCTCCACTTT.